This is a list of T cell receptor beta chains from one sample in a study of OX40 agonist ivuxolimab in advanced cancers. Sequencing was performed with immunoSEQ multiplex PCR; in TCRdb, only in-frame clones are kept and a portion is missing. This sample has more than 100,000 clones, with just under 95% found just once. The sequencing here drew on CD4+ or CD8+ T cells sorted from blood, taken in a trial of the OX40 agonist ivuxolimab. These TCRs come from an adult with an advanced solid tumor such as melanoma, head and neck, liver or kidney cancer. CDR3s include the opening cysteine and the closing phenylalanine or tryptophan. The D gene is left open where the match is weak. The size of a clone is reported for some rows only, either as once, few or many, or as a class for expanded clones.

TRBV19,TRBD1,-,TRBJ1-2,CASTLGGTADGYTF,TGTGCCAGTACCCTAGGTGGGACAGCGGATGGCTACACCTTC
TRBV13,-,-,TRBJ2-1,CASSGTGGGLYNEQFF,TGTGCCAGCAGCGGAACAGGGGGGGGATTATACAATGAGCAGTTCTTC
TRBV6-5,-,-,TRBJ2-6,CASREQGSGANVLTF,TGTGCCAGCAGAGAACAGGGTTCTGGGGCCAACGTCCTGACTTTC
TRBV18,-,-,TRBJ2-7,CASSPTDYEQYF,TGTGCCAGCTCACCGACGGACTACGAGCAGTACTTC
TRBV6-1,-,once,TRBJ1-3,CASRPDPSGNTIYF,TGTGCCAGCAGACCCGACCCCTCTGGAAACACCATATATTTT
TRBV9,-,-,TRBJ1-5,CASSAIGGQPQHF,TGTGCCAGCAGCGCTATTGGTGGTCAGCCCCAGCATTTT
TRBV28,-,-,TRBJ1-6,CASSFVNSPLHF,TGTGCCAGCAGTTTCGTCAATTCACCCCTCCACTTT
TRBV4-2,-,-,TRBJ1-1,CASSQNRGNTEAFF,TGTGCCAGCAGCCAGAACCGGGGGAACACTGAAGCTTTCTTT
TRBV28,-,-,TRBJ1-1,CASRTGNMNTEAFF,TGTGCCAGCAGAACAGGAAATATGAACACTGAAGCTTTCTTT
TRBV6-6,-,-,TRBJ1-4,CASSYSSEKLFF,TGTGCCAGCAGTTACTCGAGTGAAAAACTGTTTTTT
TRBV6-5,-,-,TRBJ2-3,CASNRDSTDTQYF,TGTGCCAGCAATCGGGACAGCACAGATACGCAGTATTTT
TRBV6-6,TRBD1,-,TRBJ1-2,CASSRDSYGYTF,TGTGCCAGCAGCCGGGACAGCTATGGCTACACCTTC
TRBV5-1,TRBD1,once,TRBJ1-2,CASSIGTGKGYTF,TGCGCCAGCAGCATAGGGACAGGGAAAGGCTACACCTTC
TRBV7-9,TRBD1,-,TRBJ1-6,CASSLGQGSVHF,TGTGCCAGCAGTCTTGGACAGGGGTCTGTCCACTTT
TRBV5-5,-,-,TRBJ2-3,CASSSDRSPTDTQYF,TGTGCCAGCAGCTCAGACAGGTCACCCACAGATACGCAGTATTTT
TRBV2,-,-,TRBJ2-6,CASSERGTGANVLTF,TGTGCCAGCAGTGAAAGGGGTACTGGGGCCAACGTCCTGACTTTC
TRBV6-6,-,-,TRBJ1-1,CASSSLGGPMNTEAFF,TGTGCCAGCAGTTCGTTAGGGGGGCCCATGAACACTGAAGCTTTCTTT
TRBV9,-,-,TRBJ1-5,CASSVAAGSNQPQHF,TGTGCCAGCAGCGTAGCTGCAGGGAGCAATCAGCCCCAGCATTTT
TRBV14,-,once,TRBJ2-5,CASSQDHRAETQYF,TGTGCCAGCAGCCAAGACCACCGGGCAGAGACCCAGTACTTC
TRBV4-2,TRBD1,-,TRBJ2-2,CASSQERQGAYANTGELFF,TGTGCCAGCAGCCAAGAACGGCAGGGGGCCTACGCGAACACCGGGGAGCTGTTTTTT
TRBV30,-,-,TRBJ2-1,CAFSRGGDNEQFF,TGTGCCTTCTCCAGGGGGGGAGACAATGAGCAGTTCTTC
TRBV19,-,once,TRBJ2-7,CASTHPGWTYEQYF,TGTGCCAGTACCCACCCCGGATGGACCTACGAGCAGTACTTC
TRBV7-2,-,-,TRBJ2-7,CASSLRRETGQYF,TGTGCCAGCAGCTTACGGAGGGAAACGGGGCAGTACTTC
TRBV6-1,-,-,TRBJ2-3,CASWSDGGTQYF,TGTGCCAGTTGGTCGGACGGGGGTACGCAGTATTTT
TRBV5-1,TRBD1,-,TRBJ1-1,CASRMTGKGDMNTEAFF,TGCGCCAGCAGAATGACAGGGAAGGGGGACATGAACACTGAAGCTTTCTTT
TRBV19,-,-,TRBJ1-1,CASNSGHTRNTEAFF,TGTGCCAGTAACTCGGGACATACCCGCAACACTGAAGCTTTCTTT
TRBV6-1,-,-,TRBJ2-7,CASLRTPSSYEQYF,TGTGCCAGCCTCCGGACACCCAGCTCCTACGAGCAGTACTTC
TRBV15,TRBD1,-,TRBJ2-3,CATSAWDRGEADTQYF,TGTGCCACCAGCGCCTGGGACAGGGGGGAAGCAGATACGCAGTATTTT
TRBV19,TRBD1,-,TRBJ1-2,CASSARQGSGYTF,TGTGCCAGTAGTGCCCGACAGGGGAGCGGCTACACCTTC
TRBV30,-,-,TRBJ1-1,CAWSSPHIREAFF,TGTGCCTGGAGTTCCCCCCACATCCGTGAAGCTTTCTTT
TRBV6-6,TRBD1,-,TRBJ1-1,CASTRDRSNDLAFF,TGTGCCAGCACTCGGGACAGGTCAAACGATTTAGCTTTCTTT
TRBV9,TRBD1,-,TRBJ2-7,CASSVGGQGLYEQYF,TGTGCCAGCAGCGTAGGGGGACAGGGTCTCTACGAGCAGTACTTC
TRBV5-1,-,-,TRBJ2-7,CASSLVSGSKTYEQYF,TGCGCCAGCAGCTTGGTGTCGGGAAGCAAGACCTACGAGCAGTACTTC
TRBV28,-,-,TRBJ2-7,CASSWVRGSTEGMRYEQYF,TGTGCCAGCAGCTGGGTTCGAGGTTCGACAGAAGGTATGAGATACGAGCAGTACTTC
TRBV5-1,-,-,TRBJ2-7,CASSSGTYSYEQYF,TGCGCCAGCAGCTCCGGGACATACTCCTACGAGCAGTACTTC
TRBV9,-,-,TRBJ1-5,CASSVDQRDNQPQHF,TGTGCCAGCAGCGTAGACCAAAGGGACAATCAGCCCCAGCATTTT
TRBV11-2,-,-,TRBJ2-7,CASSLDPPYEQYF,TGTGCCAGCAGCTTAGATCCGCCCTACGAGCAGTACTTC
TRBV5-1,-,once,TRBJ2-3,CASSPSAGSDTQYF,TGCGCCAGCAGCCCGTCCGCGGGGTCAGATACGCAGTATTTT
TRBV30,-,-,TRBJ2-5,CAWRLAVSTQETQYF,TGTGCCTGGAGACTCGCCGTCAGCACCCAAGAGACCCAGTACTTC
TRBV19,TRBD1,-,TRBJ1-1,CASSRGQVNTEAFF,TGTGCCAGTAGTAGGGGACAGGTGAACACTGAAGCTTTCTTT
TRBV6-5,-,-,TRBJ2-2,CASRPQGNTGELFF,TGTGCCAGCAGACCCCAGGGGAACACCGGGGAGCTGTTTTTT
TRBV28,-,-,TRBJ1-2,CASSLIRSSYGYTF,TGTGCCAGCAGTTTAATTAGGAGTAGCTATGGCTACACCTTC
TRBV11-2,TRBD2,-,TRBJ2-3,CASSLLNAGGRATDTQYF,TGTGCCAGCAGCCTTCTAAATGCGGGGGGGCGCGCCACAGATACGCAGTATTTT
TRBV25-1,TRBD2,-,TRBJ2-3,CASSEYMAGGTDTQYF,TGTGCCAGCAGTGAATATATGGCGGGGGGCACAGATACGCAGTATTTT
TRBV6-5,-,-,TRBJ1-5,CASGWGRANQPQHF,TGTGCCAGCGGGTGGGGACGGGCCAATCAGCCCCAGCATTTT
TRBV28,-,-,TRBJ2-4,CASSPWDKNIQYF,TGTGCCAGCAGTCCCTGGGACAAAAACATTCAGTACTTC
TRBV19,-,-,TRBJ1-1,CASLFGANTEAFF,TGTGCCAGTCTATTCGGGGCGAACACTGAAGCTTTCTTT
TRBV6-5,-,-,TRBJ1-1,CASSYKGPRNTEAFF,TGTGCCAGCAGTTACAAAGGACCCCGGAACACTGAAGCTTTCTTT
TRBV30,TRBD2,-,TRBJ2-7,CAWSPGLAGDYEQYF,TGTGCCTGGAGTCCAGGACTAGCGGGAGACTACGAGCAGTACTTC
TRBV7-8,TRBD2,-,TRBJ2-1,CASSLDSGGPYNEQFF,TGTGCCAGCAGCTTAGATAGCGGGGGACCTTACAATGAGCAGTTCTTC
TRBV27,-,-,TRBJ2-2,CASSLLRRVGELFF,TGTGCCAGCAGTCTGCTCCGAAGGGTCGGGGAGCTGTTTTTT
TRBV6-1,TRBD1,-,TRBJ1-2,CASSLRQGADYGYTF,TGTGCCAGCAGCCTCCGACAGGGGGCAGACTATGGCTACACCTTC
TRBV5-1,TRBD1,few,TRBJ2-7,CASSLPDRGYEQYF,TGCGCCAGCAGCTTACCGGACAGGGGTTACGAGCAGTACTTC
TRBV7-3,TRBD2,-,TRBJ2-3,CASSLAWAGGTDTQYF,TGTGCCAGCAGCTTGGCCTGGGCGGGAGGCACAGATACGCAGTATTTT
TRBV28,TRBD1,-,TRBJ2-5,CASRTPGQGYQETQYF,TGTGCCAGCAGAACCCCGGGACAGGGGTACCAAGAGACCCAGTACTTC